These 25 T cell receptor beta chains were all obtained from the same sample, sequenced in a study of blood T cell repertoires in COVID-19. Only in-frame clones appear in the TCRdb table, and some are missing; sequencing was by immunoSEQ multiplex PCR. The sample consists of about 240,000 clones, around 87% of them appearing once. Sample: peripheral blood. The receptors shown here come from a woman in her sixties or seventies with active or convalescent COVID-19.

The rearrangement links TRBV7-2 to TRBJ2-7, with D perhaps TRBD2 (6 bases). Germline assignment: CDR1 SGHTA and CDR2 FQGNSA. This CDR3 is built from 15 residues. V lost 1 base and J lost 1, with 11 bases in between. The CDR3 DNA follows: TGTGCCAGCAGCTTAGGGGGGAGGAGGTCCTACGAGCAGTACTTC. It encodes CASSLGGRRSYEQYF.

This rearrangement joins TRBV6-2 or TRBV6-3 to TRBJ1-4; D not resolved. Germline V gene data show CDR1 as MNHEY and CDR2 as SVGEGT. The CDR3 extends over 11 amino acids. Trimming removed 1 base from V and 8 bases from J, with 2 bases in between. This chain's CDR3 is CASSYLEKLFF. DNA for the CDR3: TGTGCCAGCAGTTACTTAGAAAAACTGTTTTTT.

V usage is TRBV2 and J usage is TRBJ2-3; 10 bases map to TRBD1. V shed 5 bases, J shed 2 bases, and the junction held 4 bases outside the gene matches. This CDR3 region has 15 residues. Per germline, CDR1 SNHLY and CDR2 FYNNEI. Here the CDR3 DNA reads TGTGCCAGCAGTCAGGGACAGGGGTACACAGATACGCAGTATTTT. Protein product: CASSQGQGYTDTQYF.

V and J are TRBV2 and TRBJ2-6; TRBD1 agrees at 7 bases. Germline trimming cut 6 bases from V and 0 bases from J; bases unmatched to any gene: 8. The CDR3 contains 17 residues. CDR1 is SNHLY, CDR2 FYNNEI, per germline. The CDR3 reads CASSRDRVGSGANVLTF. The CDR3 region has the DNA TGTGCCAGCAGCAGAGACAGGGTCGGCTCTGGGGCCAACGTCCTGACTTTC.

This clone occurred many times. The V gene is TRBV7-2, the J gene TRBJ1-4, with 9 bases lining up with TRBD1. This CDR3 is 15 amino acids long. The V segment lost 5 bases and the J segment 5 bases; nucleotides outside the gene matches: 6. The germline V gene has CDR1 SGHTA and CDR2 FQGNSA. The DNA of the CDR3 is TGTGCCAGCAGCCAAGACAGGGGGGGAAATGAAAAACTGTTTTTT. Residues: CASSQDRGGNEKLFF.

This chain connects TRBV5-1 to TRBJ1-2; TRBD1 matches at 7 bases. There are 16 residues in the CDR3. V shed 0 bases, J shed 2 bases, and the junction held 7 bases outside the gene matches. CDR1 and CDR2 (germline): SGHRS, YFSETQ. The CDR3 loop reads CASSLAPGTANYGYTF. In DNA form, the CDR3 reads TGCGCCAGCAGCTTGGCACCCGGGACAGCCAACTATGGCTACACCTTC. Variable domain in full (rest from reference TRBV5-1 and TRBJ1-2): KAGVTQTPRYLIKTRGQQVTLSCSPISGHRSVSWYQQTPGQGLQFLFEYFSETQRNKGNFPGRFSGRQFSNSRSEMNVSTLELGDSALYLCASSLAPGTANYGYTFGSGTRLTVV.

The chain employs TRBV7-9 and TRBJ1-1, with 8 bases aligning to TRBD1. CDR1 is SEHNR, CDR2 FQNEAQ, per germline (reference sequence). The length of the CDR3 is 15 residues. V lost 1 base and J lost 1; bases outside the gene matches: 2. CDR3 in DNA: TGTGCCAGCAGCTTAGACGGGACAGGGAACACTGAAGCTTTCTTT. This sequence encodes CASSLDGTGNTEAFF.

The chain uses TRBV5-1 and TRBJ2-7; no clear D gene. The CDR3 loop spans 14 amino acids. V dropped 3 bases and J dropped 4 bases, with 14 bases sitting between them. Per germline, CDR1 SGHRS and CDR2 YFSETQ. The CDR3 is CASSSNTKTYEQYF. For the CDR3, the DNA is TGCGCCAGCAGCTCCAACACTAAGACGTACGAGCAGTACTTC.

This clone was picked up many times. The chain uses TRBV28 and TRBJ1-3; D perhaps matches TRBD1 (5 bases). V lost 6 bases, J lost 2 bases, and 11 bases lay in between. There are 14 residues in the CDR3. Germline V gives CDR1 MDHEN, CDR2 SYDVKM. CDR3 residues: CASSPSGAGNTIYF. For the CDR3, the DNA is TGTGCCAGCAGCCCATCGGGGGCTGGAAACACCATATATTTT.

For the CDR3, the DNA is TGCGCCAGCAGTGCTAGCGGGGGTTATGAGCAGTTCTTC. Amino acid sequence: CASSASGGYEQFF. The chain recombines TRBV10-2 with TRBJ2-1, with 10 bases matching TRBD2. From germline, CDR1 is WSHSY and CDR2 SAAADI. V lost 4 bases, J lost 8 bases, and 2 bases stayed unmatched. This CDR3 contains 13 residues.

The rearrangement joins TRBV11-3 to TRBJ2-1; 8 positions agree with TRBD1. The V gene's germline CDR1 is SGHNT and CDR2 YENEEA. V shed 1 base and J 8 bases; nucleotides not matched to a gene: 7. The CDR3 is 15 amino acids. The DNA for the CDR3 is TGTGCCAGCAGCTTAGGGGACAGGAGGGCTTATGAGCAGTTCTTC. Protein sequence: CASSLGDRRAYEQFF.

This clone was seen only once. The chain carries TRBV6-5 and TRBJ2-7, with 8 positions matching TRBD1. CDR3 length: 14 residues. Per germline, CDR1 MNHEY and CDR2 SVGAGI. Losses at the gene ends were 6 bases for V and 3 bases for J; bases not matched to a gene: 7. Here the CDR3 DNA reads TGTGCCAGCAGCAGACGACAGGGGAGCTACGAGCAGTACTTC. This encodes CASSRRQGSYEQYF.

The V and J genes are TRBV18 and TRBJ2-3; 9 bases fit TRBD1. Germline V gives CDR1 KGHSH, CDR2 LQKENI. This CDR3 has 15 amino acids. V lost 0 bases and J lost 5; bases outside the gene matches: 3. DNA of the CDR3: TGTGCCAGCTCACCACCCCGGGACAGGGTAGATACGCAGTATTTT. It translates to CASSPPRDRVDTQYF.

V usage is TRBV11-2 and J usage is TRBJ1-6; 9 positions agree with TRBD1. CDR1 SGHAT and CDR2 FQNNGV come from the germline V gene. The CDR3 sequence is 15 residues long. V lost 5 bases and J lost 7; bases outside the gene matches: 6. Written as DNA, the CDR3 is TGTGCCAGCAGCATCTCCGGGACAGGGAATTCACCCCTCCACTTT. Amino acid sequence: CASSISGTGNSPLHF.

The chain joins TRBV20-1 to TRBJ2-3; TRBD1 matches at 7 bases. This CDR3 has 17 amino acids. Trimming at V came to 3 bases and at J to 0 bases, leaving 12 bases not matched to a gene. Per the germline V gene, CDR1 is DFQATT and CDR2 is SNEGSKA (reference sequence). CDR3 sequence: CSASPKGASWSTDTQYF. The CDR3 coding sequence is TGCAGTGCTAGTCCTAAGGGGGCTAGCTGGAGCACAGATACGCAGTATTTT.

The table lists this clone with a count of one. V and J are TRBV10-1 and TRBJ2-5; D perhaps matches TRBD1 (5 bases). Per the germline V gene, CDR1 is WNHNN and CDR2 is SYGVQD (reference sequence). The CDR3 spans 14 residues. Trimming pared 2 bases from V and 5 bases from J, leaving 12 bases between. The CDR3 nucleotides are TGCGCCAGCAGTGAGGGTAGGGGCGCGGAGACCCAGTACTTC. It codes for CASSEGRGAETQYF.

The chain's CDR3 is CASGPGGALDTQYF. CDR3 nucleotides: TGTGCTAGTGGGCCCGGGGGGGCCTTAGATACGCAGTATTTT. J is TRBJ2-3 and V is TRBV12-5, with 8 bases that match TRBD2. Germline CDR1 LGHNT, CDR2 FRNRAP. The CDR3 is 14 amino acids. Germline trimming cut 6 bases from V and 5 bases from J; bases unmatched to any gene: 7.

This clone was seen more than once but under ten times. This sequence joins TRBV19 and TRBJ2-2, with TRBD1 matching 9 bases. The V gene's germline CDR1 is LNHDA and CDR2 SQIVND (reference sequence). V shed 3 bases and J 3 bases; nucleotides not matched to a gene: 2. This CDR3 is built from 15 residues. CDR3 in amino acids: CASSIGQGYTGELFF. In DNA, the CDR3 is TGTGCCAGTAGTATCGGACAGGGGTACACCGGGGAGCTGTTTTTT.

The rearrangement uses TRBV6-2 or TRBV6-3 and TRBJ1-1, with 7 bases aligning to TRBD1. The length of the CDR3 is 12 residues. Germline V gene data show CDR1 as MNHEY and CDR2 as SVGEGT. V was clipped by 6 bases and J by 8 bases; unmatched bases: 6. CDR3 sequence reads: CASSLGTVEAFF. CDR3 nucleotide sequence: TGTGCCAGCAGCCTCGGGACAGTCGAAGCTTTCTTT.

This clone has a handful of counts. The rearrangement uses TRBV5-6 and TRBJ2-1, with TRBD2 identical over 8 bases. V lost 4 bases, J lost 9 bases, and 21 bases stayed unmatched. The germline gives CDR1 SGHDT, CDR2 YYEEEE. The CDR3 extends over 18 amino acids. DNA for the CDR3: TGTGCCAGCAGCCTCTATGGGGCTGGGCGGGGGGTTTACGGTGAGCAGTTCTTC. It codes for CASSLYGAGRGVYGEQFF.

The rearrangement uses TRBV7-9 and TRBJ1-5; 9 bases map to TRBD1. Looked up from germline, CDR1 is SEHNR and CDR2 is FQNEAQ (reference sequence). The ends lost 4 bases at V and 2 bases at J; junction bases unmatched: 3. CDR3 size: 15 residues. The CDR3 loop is CASSSGDRGNQPQHF. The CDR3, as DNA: TGTGCCAGCAGCTCGGGGGACAGGGGCAATCAGCCCCAGCATTTT.

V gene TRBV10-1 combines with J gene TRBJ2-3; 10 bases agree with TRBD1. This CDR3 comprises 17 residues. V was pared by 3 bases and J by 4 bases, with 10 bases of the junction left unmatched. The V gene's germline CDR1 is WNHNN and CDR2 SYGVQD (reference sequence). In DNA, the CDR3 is TGCGCCAGCAGTGACCCGGGACAGGGGTTAGGCTCAGATACGCAGTATTTT. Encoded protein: CASSDPGQGLGSDTQYF.

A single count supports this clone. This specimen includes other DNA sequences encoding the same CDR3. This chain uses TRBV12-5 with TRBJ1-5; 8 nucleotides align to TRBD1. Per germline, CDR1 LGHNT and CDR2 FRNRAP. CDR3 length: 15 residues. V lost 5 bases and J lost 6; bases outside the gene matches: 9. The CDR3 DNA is TGTGCTAGTGGTCCATTAGGACAGGGTGGTCAGCCCCAGCATTTT. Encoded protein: CASGPLGQGGQPQHF.

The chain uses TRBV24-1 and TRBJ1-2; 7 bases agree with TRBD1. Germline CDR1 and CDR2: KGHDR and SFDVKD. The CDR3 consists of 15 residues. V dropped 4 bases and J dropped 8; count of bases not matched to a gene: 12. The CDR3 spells CATSDPGQALKGYTF. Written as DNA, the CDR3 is TGTGCCACCAGTGACCCTGGACAGGCATTAAAAGGCTACACCTTC.

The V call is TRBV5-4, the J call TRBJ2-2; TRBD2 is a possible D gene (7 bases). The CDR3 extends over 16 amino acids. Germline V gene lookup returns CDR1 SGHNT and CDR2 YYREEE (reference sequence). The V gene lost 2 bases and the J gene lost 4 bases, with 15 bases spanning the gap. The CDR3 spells CASSLVRGQGTGELFF. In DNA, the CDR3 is TGTGCCAGCAGCTTAGTGCGGGGGCAGGGCACCGGGGAGCTGTTTTTT.